The next 4 T cell receptor beta chains were all read from a single sample in a study of blood T cells in healthy people across ages. A sample-barcoded 5' primer and a J-beta primer mix were used in a second PCR of about 7 to 12 cycles. MiXCR, applied by TCRdb to the 5' RACE reads, yields one record per CDR3 protein. The sample contains approximately 1.5 million distinct CDR3 sequences, approximately 39% of which appear only once. The specimen sequenced was blood. The receptors stem from a woman between 18 and 30 years old in good health.

The chain combines TRBV6-1 with TRBJ1-2; TRBD1 might be the D (6 bases). The V and J ends lost 7 bases and 6 bases respectively, with 18 bases between them. In germline, CDR1 is MNHNS, CDR2 SASEGT. The CDR3 is made up of 14 amino acids. The DNA of the CDR3 is TGTGCCAGCACCCAGACAGGACTTTTGGATGGCTACACCTTC. Its protein is CASTQTGLLDGYTF.

This clonotype occurred many times. V gene TRBV7-3 combines with J gene TRBJ2-1; 10 nucleotides align to TRBD2. CDR1 SGHTA and CDR2 FQGTGA come from the germline V gene. CDR3 length: 15 residues. The trim removed 3 bases at V and 5 bases at J, leaving 4 bases unmatched. The chain's CDR3 is CASSFRTSGDNEQFF. The CDR3 region has the DNA TGTGCCAGCAGCTTTAGGACTAGCGGCGACAATGAGCAGTTCTTC.

The V and J genes are TRBV6-1 and TRBJ1-6; 7 bases map to TRBD1. The CDR3 loop spans 15 amino acids. The V segment lost 6 bases and the J segment 6 bases; nucleotides outside the gene matches: 8. CDR1 is MNHNS, CDR2 SASEGT, per germline. The CDR3 protein is CASRSGTVFNSPLHF. The CDR3 DNA reads TGTGCCAGCAGGTCCGGGACAGTTTTTAATTCACCCCTCCACTTT.

Details on this clonotype: Mismatch with germline at one junction end may stem from a read error. The rearrangement joins TRBV28 to TRBJ1-4; 7 nucleotides agree with TRBD1. The CDR3 loop spans 18 amino acids. Germline values: CDR1 MDHEN, CDR2 SYDVKM. The CDR3 reads CANSRDTGTALANEKLFF. CDR3 sequence (DNA): TGTGCCAACAGTAGGGATACAGGGACAGCTCTGGCTAATGAAAAACTGTTTTTT.